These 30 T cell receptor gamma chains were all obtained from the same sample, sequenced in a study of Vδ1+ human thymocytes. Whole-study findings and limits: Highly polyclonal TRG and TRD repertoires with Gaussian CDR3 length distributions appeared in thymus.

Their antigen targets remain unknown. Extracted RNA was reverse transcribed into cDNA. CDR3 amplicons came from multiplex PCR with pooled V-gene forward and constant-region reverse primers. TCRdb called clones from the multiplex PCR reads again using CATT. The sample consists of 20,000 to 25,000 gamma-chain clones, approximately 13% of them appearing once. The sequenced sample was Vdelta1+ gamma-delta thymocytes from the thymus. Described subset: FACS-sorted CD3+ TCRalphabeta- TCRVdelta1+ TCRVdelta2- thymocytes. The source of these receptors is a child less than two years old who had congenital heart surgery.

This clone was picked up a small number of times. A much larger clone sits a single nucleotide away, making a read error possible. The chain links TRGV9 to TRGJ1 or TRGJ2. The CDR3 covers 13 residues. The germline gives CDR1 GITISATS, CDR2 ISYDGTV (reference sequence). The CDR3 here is CTLWEVLYYKKLF. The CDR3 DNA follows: TGTACCTTGTGGGAGGTGCTTTATTATAAGAAACTCTTT.

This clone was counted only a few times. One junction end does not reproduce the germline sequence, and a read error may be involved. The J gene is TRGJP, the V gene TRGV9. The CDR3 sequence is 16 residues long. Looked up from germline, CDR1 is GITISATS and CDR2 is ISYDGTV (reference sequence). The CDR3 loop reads CALWEPQELSKKIKVF. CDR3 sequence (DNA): TGTGCCTTGTGGGAGCCGCAAGAGTTGAGCAAAAAAATCAAGGTATTT.

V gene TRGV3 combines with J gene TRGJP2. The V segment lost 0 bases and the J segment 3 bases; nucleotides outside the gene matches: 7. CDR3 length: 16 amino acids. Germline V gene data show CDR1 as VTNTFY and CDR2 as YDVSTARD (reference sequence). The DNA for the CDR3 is TGTGCCACCTGGGACAGGCGAGAACGTAGTGATTGGATCAAGACGTTT. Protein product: CATWDRRERSDWIKTF.

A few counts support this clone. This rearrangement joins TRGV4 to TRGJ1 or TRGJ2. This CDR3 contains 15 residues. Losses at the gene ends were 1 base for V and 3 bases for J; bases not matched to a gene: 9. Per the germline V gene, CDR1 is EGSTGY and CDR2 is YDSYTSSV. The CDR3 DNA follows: TGTGCCACCTGGGATGGAGGGGCCCTTTATTATAAGAAACTCTTT. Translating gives CATWDGGALYYKKLF.

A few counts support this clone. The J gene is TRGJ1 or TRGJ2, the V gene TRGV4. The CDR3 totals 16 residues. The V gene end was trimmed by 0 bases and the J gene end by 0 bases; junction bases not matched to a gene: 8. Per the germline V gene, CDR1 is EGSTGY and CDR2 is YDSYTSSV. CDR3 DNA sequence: TGTGCCACCTGGGATGGGCAGTTGGGGAATTATTATAAGAAACTCTTT. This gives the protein CATWDGQLGNYYKKLF.

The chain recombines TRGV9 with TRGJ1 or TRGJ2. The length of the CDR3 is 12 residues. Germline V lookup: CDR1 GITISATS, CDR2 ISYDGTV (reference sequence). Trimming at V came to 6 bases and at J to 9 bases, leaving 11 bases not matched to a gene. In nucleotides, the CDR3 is TGTGCCTTGTGGTCTGGACGGTGTAAGAAACTCTTT. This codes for CALWSGRCKKLF.

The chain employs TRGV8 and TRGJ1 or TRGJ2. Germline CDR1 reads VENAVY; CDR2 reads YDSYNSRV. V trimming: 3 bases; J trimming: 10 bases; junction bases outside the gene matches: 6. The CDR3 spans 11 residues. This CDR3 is CATWDPSKKLF. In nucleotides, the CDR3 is TGTGCCACCTGGGATCCGAGCAAGAAACTCTTT.

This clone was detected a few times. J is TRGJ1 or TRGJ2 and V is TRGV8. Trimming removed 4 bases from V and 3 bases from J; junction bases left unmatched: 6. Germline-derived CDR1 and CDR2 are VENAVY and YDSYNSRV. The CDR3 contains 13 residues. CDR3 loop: CATWEPPYYKKLF. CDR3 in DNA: TGTGCCACCTGGGAACCTCCTTATTATAAGAAACTCTTT.

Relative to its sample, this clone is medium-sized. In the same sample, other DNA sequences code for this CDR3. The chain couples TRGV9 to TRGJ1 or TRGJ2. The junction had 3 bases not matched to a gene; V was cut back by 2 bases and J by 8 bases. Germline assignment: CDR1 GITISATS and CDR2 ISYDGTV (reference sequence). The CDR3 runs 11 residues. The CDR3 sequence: CALWEENKKLF. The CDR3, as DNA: TGTGCCTTGTGGGAGGAGAATAAGAAACTCTTT.

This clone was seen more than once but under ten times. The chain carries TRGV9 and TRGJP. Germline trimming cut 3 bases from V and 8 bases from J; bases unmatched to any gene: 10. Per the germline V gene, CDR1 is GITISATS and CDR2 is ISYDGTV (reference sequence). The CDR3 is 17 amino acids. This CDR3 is CALWEPRKKLGKKIKVF. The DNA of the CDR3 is TGTGCCTTGTGGGAGCCTCGCAAGAAGTTGGGCAAAAAAATCAAGGTATTT.

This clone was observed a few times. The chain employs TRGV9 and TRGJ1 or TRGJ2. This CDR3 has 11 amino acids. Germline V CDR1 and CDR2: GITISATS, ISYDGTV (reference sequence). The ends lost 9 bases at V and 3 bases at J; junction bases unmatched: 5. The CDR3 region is CALVSYYKKLF. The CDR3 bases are TGTGCCTTGGTGTCTTATTATAAGAAACTCTTT.

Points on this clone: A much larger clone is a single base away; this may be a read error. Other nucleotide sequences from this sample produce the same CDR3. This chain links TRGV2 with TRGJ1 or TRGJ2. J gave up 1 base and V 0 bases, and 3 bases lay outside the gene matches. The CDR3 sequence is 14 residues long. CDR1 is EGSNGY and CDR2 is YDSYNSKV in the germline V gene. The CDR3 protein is CATWDGPNYYKKLF. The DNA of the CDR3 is TGTGCCACCTGGGACGGGCCCAATTATTATAAGAAACTCTTT.

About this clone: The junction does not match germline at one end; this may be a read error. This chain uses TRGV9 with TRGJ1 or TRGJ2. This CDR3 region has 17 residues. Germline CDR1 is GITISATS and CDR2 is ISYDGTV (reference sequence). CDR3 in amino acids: CALWELSQGPPYYEKLF. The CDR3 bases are TGTGCCTTGTGGGAGCTATCCCAAGGCCCACCTTATTATGAGAAACTCTTT.

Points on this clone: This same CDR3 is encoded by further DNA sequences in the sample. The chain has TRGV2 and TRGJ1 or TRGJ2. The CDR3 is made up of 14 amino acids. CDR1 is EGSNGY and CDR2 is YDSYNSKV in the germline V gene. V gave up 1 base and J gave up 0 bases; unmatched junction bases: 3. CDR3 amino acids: CATWDGSNYYKKLF. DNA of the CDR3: TGTGCCACCTGGGACGGATCGAATTATTATAAGAAACTCTTT.

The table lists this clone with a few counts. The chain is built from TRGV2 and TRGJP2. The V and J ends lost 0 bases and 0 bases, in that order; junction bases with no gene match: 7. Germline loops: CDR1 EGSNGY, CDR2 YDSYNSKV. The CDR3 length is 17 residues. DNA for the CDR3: TGTGCCACCTGGGACGGGCCCCATCATAGTAGTGATTGGATCAAGACGTTT. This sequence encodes CATWDGPHHSSDWIKTF.

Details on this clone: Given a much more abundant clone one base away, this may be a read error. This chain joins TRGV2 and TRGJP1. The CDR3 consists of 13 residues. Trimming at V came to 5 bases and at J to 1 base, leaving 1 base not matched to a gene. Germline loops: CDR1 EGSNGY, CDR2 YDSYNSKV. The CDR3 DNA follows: TGTGCCACCTGGGTTACCACTGGTTGGTTCAAGATATTT. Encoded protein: CATWVTTGWFKIF.

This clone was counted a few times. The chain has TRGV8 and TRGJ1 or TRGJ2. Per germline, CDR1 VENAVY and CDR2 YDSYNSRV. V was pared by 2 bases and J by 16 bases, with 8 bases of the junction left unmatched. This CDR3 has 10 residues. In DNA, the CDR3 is TGTGCCACCTGGGATACTGGAGGGCTCTTT. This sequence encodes CATWDTGGLF.

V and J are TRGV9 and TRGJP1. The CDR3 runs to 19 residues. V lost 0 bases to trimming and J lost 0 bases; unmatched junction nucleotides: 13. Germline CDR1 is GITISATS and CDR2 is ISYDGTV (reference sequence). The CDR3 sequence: CALWEVLVQEDTTGWFKIF. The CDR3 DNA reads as TGTGCCTTGTGGGAGGTGCTGGTGCAGGAGGATACCACTGGTTGGTTCAAGATATTT.

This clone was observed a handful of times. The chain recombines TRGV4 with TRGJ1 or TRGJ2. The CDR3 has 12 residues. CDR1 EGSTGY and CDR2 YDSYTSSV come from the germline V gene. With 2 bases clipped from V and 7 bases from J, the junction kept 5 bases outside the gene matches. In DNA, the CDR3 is TGTGCCACCTGGGATGCCGCCTATAAGAAACTCTTT. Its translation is CATWDAAYKKLF.

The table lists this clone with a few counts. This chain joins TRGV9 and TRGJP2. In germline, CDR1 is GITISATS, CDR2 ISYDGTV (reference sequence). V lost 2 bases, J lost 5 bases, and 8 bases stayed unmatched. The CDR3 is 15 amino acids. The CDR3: CALWEALRSDWIKTF. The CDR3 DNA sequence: TGTGCCTTGTGGGAGGCCCTGCGAAGTGATTGGATCAAGACGTTT.

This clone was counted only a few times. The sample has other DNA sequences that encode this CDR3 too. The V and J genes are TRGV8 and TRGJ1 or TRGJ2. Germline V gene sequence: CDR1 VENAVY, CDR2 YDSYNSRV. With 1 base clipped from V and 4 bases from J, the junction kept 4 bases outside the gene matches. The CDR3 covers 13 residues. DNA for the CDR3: TGTGCCACCTGGGATAGTCGATATTATAAGAAACTCTTT. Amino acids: CATWDSRYYKKLF.

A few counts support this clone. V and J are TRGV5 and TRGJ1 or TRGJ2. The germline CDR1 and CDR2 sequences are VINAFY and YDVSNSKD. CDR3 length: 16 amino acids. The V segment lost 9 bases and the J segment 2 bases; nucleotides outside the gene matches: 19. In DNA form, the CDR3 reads TGTGCCACCCGTCGGGAGGGAACCCCGGATTATTATAAGAAACTCTTT. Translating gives CATRREGTPDYYKKLF.

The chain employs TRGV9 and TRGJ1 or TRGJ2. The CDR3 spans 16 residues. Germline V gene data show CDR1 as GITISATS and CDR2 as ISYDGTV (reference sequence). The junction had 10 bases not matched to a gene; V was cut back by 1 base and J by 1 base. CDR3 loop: CALWEVCHANYYKKLF. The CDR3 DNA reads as TGTGCCTTGTGGGAGGTATGCCACGCTAATTATTATAAGAAACTCTTT.

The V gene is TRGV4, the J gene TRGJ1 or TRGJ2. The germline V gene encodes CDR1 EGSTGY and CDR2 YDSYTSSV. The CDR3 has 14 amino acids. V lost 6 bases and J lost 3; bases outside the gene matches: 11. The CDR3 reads CATWLGPIYYKKLF. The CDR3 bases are TGTGCCACCTGGCTTGGGCCGATTTATTATAAGAAACTCTTT.

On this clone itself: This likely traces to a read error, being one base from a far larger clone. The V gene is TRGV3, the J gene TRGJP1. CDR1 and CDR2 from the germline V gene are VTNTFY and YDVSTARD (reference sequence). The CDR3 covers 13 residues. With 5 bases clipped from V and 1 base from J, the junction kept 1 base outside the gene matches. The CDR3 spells CATWGTTGWFKIF. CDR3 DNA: TGTGCCACCTGGGGTACCACTGGTTGGTTCAAGATATTT.

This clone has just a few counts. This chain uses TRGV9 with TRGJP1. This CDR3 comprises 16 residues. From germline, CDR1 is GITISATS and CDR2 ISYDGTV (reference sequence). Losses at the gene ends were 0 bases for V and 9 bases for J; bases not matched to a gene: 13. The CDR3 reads CALWEVGAFGSWFKIF. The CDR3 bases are TGTGCCTTGTGGGAGGTGGGGGCGTTTGGCAGTTGGTTCAAGATATTT.

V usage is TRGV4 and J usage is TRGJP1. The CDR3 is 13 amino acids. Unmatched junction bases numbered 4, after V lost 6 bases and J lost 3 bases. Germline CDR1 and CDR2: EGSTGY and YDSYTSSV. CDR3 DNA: TGTGCCACCTGGACCTCCACTGGTTGGTTCAAGATATTT. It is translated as CATWTSTGWFKIF.

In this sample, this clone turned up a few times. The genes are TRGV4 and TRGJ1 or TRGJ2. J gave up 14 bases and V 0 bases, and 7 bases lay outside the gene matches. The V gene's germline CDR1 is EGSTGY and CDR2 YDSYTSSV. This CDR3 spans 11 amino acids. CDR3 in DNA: TGTGCCACCTGGGATGGGCCTTCGGAACTCTTT. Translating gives CATWDGPSELF.

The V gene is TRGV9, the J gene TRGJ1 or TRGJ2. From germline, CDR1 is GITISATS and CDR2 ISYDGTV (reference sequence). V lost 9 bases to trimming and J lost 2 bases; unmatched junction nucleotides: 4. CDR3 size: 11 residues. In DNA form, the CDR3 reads TGTGCCTTGGGAGATTATTATAAGAAACTCTTT. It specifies CALGDYYKKLF.

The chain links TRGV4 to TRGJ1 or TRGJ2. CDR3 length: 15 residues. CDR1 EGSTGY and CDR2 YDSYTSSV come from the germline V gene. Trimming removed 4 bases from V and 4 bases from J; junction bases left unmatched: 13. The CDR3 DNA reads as TGTGCCACCTGGGACGGGCCGGGGGGCTATTATAAGAAACTCTTT. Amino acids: CATWDGPGGYYKKLF.